A selection of T cell receptor beta chains follows, all from one sample in a study of T cell repertoires in cytomegalovirus infection. TCRdb reanalysed the reads using MiXCR and keeps one entry per CDR3 protein. The sample includes around 740,000 distinct CDR3 sequences, less than 40% of them seen just once. The sequenced material came from PBMCs. Receptors were obtained from a human donor in good health (CMV status not recorded). Some clones in this sample may be carry-over from other donors' samples. Each CDR3 is given with its conserved first and last residue. Clone sizes are given selectively: once, few, many, or a class where the clone is expanded.

V | size | CDR3
TRBV6-1 | . | CASSLGLETYEQYF
TRBV10-3 | . | CAISDVDEQYF
TRBV2 | . | CASSNSGAFIETQYF
TRBV20-1 | . | CSASGTASTNYGYTF
TRBV28 | . | CASSLSPISTDTQYF
TRBV19 | few | CASSIGRADTEAFF
TRBV7-2 | many | CASSPPGGSGGPDTQYF
TRBV2 | . | CASSTRGLGNTIYF
TRBV2 | . | CASRFQATYNEQFF
TRBV6-2/TRBV6-3 | . | CASRKLSVPEQYF
TRBV19 | . | CASSIPRNNEQFF
TRBV15 | few | CATSRTTGQGARKGYTF
TRBV27 | . | CASDRPGINF
TRBV12-5 | . | CASGFRDTGNTIYF
TRBV20-1 | . | CSARIPGQDQSAFF
TRBV6-8 | . | CASWQVRETQYF
TRBV6-1 | . | CASSEMASNQPQHF
TRBV7-9 | . | CASSGLVAGVSREQYF
TRBV19 | few | CASTTQGQGGNQPQHF
TRBV28 | . | CASSPSKGSLGAFF
TRBV20-1 | . | CSATPRAGVKETQYF
TRBV28 | . | CASSEQGQETQYF
TRBV2 | few | CASKDLRNSPLHF
TRBV6-6 | . | CASNLPKNTEAFF
TRBV19 | few | CASRERAGGYEQYF
TRBV28 | . | CASSFSPGGGGLNYEQYF
TRBV7-6 | . | CASSLYRGEKFF
TRBV10-3 | . | CAISEVTGNAGELFF
TRBV6-6 | . | CASSYSKGQGRRYTF
TRBV20-1 | . | CSASPAGKTYEQYF
TRBV10-3 | . | CAISENRGHGANVLTF
TRBV7-2 | many | CASSFWTPGNTIYF
TRBV5-4 | . | CASSRLTSDRVRETQYF
TRBV12-3/TRBV12-4 | many | CASSGTGNQPQHF
TRBV20-1 | . | CSARADRVNQPQHF
TRBV6-5 | . | CASSYLAGRDTDTQYF
TRBV11-1 | few | CASSVLAPSTGELFF
TRBV7-3 | few | CASSAGLAGGYNEQFF
TRBV7-8 | . | CASSLTGGVNNEQFF
TRBV7-8 | many | CASSLYMGLGHGELFF
TRBV24-1 | . | CATSDLGQGRGETQYF
TRBV4-1 | . | CASSLKTAGGATGELFF
TRBV28 | . | CASRPTRGQGARGYTF
TRBV12-3/TRBV12-4 | . | CASSSPERGYTYNEQFF
TRBV9 | few | CASSVEHRVTDTQYF
TRBV7-2 | . | CASSSLRGQGTDTQYF
TRBV7-8 | . | CASSSPPENFNEQFF
TRBV25-1 | once | CASAGLTLAGELFF
TRBV7-2 | many | CASSQRWTSGYNEQFF
TRBV7-9 | many | CASSRGSDEQYF
TRBV12-3/TRBV12-4 | . | CASSFTGDTESFF
TRBV27 | . | CASSLEAGGSPLHF
TRBV28 | few | CASSIGGIAETQYF
TRBV19 | few | CASSIERMGAYEQYF
TRBV25-1 | few | CASSVALTTGGEQFF
TRBV14 | few | CASTPLKGLNTEAFF
TRBV9 | . | CASSPSDRSNSPLHF
TRBV7-6 | . | CASSFSGGAGELFF
TRBV4-1 | . | CASSQGTGFQPQHF
TRBV7-6 | many | CASSPRPAQETQYF